This T cell receptor beta chain was retrieved from a study of T cells in Graves' hyperthyroidism and ophthalmopathy. Background on the study: Peripheral blood was collected at initial diagnosis, before any treatment.

RNA transcripts served as the template for amplifying TCR beta CDR3 regions. RT-PCR in the first round (using the HTBI primer set) targeted the TCR CDR3. TCRdb used MiXCR to reprocess the multiplex PCR reads, holding one entry per CDR3 protein. The profile shows around 500,000 distinct CDR3 sequences, around a fifth of them singletons. This clonotype came up once. The CDR3 has 14 residues. CDR1 is SGHAT, CDR2 FQNNGV, per germline. V was clipped by 0 bases and J by 9 bases, with 9 bases between them. Diagnoses were established using clinical symptoms, serum thyroxine and TRAb, thyroid ultrasound and orbital computed tomography.

The sequence was obtained from an older woman with Graves' ophthalmopathy. The chain joins TRBV11-2 to TRBJ1-6; D uncertain. The source material was blood. CDR3 sequence: CASSLEAESSPLHF. The CDR3 DNA sequence: TGTGCCAGCAGCTTAGAAGCTGAGAGTTCACCCCTCCACTTT. The complete variable domain, with remaining parts taken from reference TRBV11-2 and TRBJ1-6, reads EAGVAQSPRYKIIEKRQSVAFWCNPISGHATLYWYQQILGQGPKLLIQFQNNGVVDDSQLPKDRFSAERLKGVDSTLKIQPAKLEDSAVYLCASSLEAESSPLHFGNGTRLTVT.